This T cell receptor beta chain was documented in a study of tumor-infiltrating lymphocytes in localized non-small cell lung cancer. Study-level information: Several tumor histologies, both smoking statuses, and some post-neoadjuvant chemotherapy samples were included. Each patient gave resected tumor and non-adjacent uninvolved lung tissue. Study-level results: Each assay used a separate piece of the same tissue. Not all patients were TCR sequenced, owing to tissue quantity.

Trimming removed 0 bases from V and 4 bases from J; junction bases left unmatched: 5. Germline CDR1 is MRHNA and CDR2 is SNTAGT. The CDR3 contains 16 residues. In the case of this clone: Its antigen is not identified.

Repertoires were generated with immunoSEQ multiplex PCR, while TCRdb's copy carries only in-frame clones and drops some. The table lists 6,500 to 9,000 clones, around 60% of them singletons, with 10% to 15% in the top ten. The J gene is TRBJ2-1, the V gene TRBV6-4, with 8 bases identical to TRBD1. The receptor was isolated from a human donor with non-small cell lung cancer. Sequencing was performed on uninvolved lung tissue not adjacent to the tumor. Here the CDR3 reads CASSDSGQGSYNEQFF. DNA for the CDR3: TGTGCCAGCAGTGACTCTGGACAGGGCAGTTACAATGAGCAGTTCTTC.